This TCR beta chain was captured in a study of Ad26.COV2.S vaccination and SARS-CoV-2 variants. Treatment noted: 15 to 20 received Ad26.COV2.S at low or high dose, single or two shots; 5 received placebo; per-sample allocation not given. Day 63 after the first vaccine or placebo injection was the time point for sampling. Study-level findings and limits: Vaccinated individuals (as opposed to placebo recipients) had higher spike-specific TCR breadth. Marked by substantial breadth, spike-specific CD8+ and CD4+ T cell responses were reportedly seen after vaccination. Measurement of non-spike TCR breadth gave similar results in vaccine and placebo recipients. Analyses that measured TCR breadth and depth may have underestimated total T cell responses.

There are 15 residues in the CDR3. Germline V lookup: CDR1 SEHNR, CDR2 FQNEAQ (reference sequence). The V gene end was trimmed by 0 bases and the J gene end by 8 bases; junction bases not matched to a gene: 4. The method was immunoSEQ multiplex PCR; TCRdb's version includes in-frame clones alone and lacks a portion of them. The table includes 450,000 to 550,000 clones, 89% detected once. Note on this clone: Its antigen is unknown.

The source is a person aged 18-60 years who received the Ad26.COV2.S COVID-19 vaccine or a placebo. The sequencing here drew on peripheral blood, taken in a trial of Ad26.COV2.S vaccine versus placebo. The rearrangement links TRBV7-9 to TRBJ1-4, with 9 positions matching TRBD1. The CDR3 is CASSLAGQGNEKLFF. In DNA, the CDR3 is TGTGCCAGCAGCTTAGCGGGACAGGGAAACGAAAAACTGTTTTTT.